Listed below are T cell receptor beta chains from one sample, sequenced in a study of T cell changes during pregnancy in multiple sclerosis. The method was immunoSEQ multiplex PCR; TCRdb's version includes in-frame clones alone and lacks a portion of them. The sample comprises tens of thousands of clones, roughly 90% of which are singletons, and approximately 0.44% rests with the top ten. The material sequenced was CD4+ T cells from peripheral blood mononuclear cells, taken in the third trimester of pregnancy. The receptors here all came from a female donor with multiple sclerosis, enrolled in a pregnancy study. CDR3s leave out the opening cysteine and the closing phenylalanine or tryptophan. A D gene is named only where the DNA matches it firmly. For some rows the clone size is stated as once, few or many, or as a class when expanded; others skip it.

>.|TRBV19|.
ASKLGRTDTQY
>.|TRBV6-5|.
ASSSPSRGNYEQY
>TRBD1|TRBV28|.
ASSYPPGTGGAEQY
>.|TRBV5-4|.
ASSKGHRSSYEQY
>.|TRBV28|.
ASSFSGWSQPQH
>TRBD1|TRBV6-5|.
ASRVDRAGTEAF
>.|TRBV6-4|once
ASSEYSTVANYGYT
>.|TRBV11-2|.
ASSRLSGEQY
>TRBD1|TRBV11-2|.
ASSPRQGAGTEAF
>TRBD1|TRBV6-1|.
AARQGGEKLF
>.|TRBV5-1|.
ASSLQTDTQY